Listed here are 32 T cell receptor beta chains from one sample, sequenced in a study of shared clonotypes between healthy human individuals. Libraries were prepared by immunoSEQ multiplex PCR; TCRdb keeps only in-frame clonotypes and omits some of them. This table has more than 400,000 clones, 81% appearing once. The sequenced sample was PBMCs. Receptor source: a woman aged 35 to 49 in good health. Some clones in this sample may be carry-over from other donors' samples.

This chain joins TRBV27 and TRBJ2-1, with TRBD2 matching over 9 bases. Germline values: CDR1 MNHEY, CDR2 SMNVEV (reference sequence). Losses at the gene ends were 10 bases for V and 6 bases for J; bases not matched to a gene: 10. The CDR3 totals 14 residues. The CDR3 spells CATRGAGGTNEQFF. The CDR3 DNA reads TGTGCCACCCGGGGGGCGGGAGGGACCAATGAGCAGTTCTTC.

The chain couples TRBV7-2 to TRBJ2-2; D remains unclear. The V gene's germline CDR1 is SGHTA and CDR2 FQGNSA. This CDR3 spans 14 amino acids. The V gene lost 1 base and the J gene lost 1 base, with 4 bases spanning the gap. CDR3 sequence (DNA): TGTGCCAGCAGCTTAGACAGGAACACCGGGGAGCTGTTTTTT. Protein sequence: CASSLDRNTGELFF.

A word on this clone: A read error is the likely source, as a far larger clone sits one nucleotide away. V gene TRBV4-3 combines with J gene TRBJ1-1; D remains unclear. The CDR3 totals 18 residues. From germline, CDR1 is LGHNA and CDR2 YSLEER. With 1 base removed from V and 0 bases from J, the gap between germline ends came to 18 bases. The CDR3 coding sequence is TGCGCCAGCAGCCAAGGGGTTTGTCCTGGGAGGATGAACACTGAAGCTTTCTTT. Its translation: CASSQGVCPGRMNTEAFF.

The J gene is TRBJ1-3, the V gene TRBV10-3; the D is unclear. There are 14 residues in the CDR3. V gave up 7 bases and J gave up 7 bases, with 17 bases separating them. The germline gives CDR1 ENHRY, CDR2 SYGVKD. CDR3 DNA: TGTGCCATCAACGCAAGAGGAGTAGGGAACACCATATATTTT. It encodes CAINARGVGNTIYF.

The chain joins TRBV4-2 to TRBJ2-1, with 11 bases fitting TRBD2. The length of the CDR3 is 15 residues. After removal of 2 bases from V and 3 bases from J, the junction contained 0 bases not matched to a gene. CDR1 is LGHNA, CDR2 YNFKEQ, per germline. CDR3 nucleotide sequence: TGTGCCAGCAGCCAAACTAGCGGGGGCTACAATGAGCAGTTCTTC. Protein sequence: CASSQTSGGYNEQFF.

Points on this clone: This is likely an artifact of a read error, given a far larger clone one base away. The gene calls are TRBV6-4 and TRBJ2-3, with 11 bases that match TRBD2. The CDR3 is made up of 14 amino acids. Unmatched junction bases numbered 0, after V lost 3 bases and J lost 4 bases. The germline V gene has CDR1 MRHNA and CDR2 SNTAGT. CDR3 nucleotides: TGTGCCAGCAGTGAACTAGCGGGAGCAGATACGCAGTATTTT. It translates to CASSELAGADTQYF.

The chain employs TRBV4-2 and TRBJ2-3; TRBD2 agrees at 9 bases. Germline trimming cut 4 bases from V and 4 bases from J; bases unmatched to any gene: 9. Germline V CDR1 and CDR2: LGHNA, YNFKEQ. The CDR3 runs to 16 residues. The CDR3, as DNA: TGTGCCAGCAGCCCCGATACGGCGGGAGGGGCAGATACGCAGTATTTT. This encodes CASSPDTAGGADTQYF.

This chain links TRBV28 with TRBJ2-2, with 8 positions matching TRBD2. From germline, CDR1 is MDHEN and CDR2 SYDVKM. V lost 5 bases and J lost 9; bases outside the gene matches: 11. This CDR3 is built from 15 residues. The CDR3 coding sequence is TGTGCCAGCAGTACCTCGCGCGGGGGGCGTTGGGAGCTGTTTTTT. As protein: CASSTSRGGRWELFF. The variable domain in full, completed from reference TRBV28 and TRBJ2-2, reads DVKVTQSSRYLVKRTGEKVFLECVQDMDHENMFWYRQDPGLGLRLIYFSYDVKMKEKGDIPEGYSVSREKKERFSLILESASTNQTSMYLCASSTSRGGRWELFFGEGSRLTVL.

This sequence joins TRBV6-6 and TRBJ2-1; 10 bases align to TRBD1. The CDR3 extends over 15 amino acids. The junction had 8 bases not matched to a gene; V was cut back by 7 bases and J by 5 bases. Per germline, CDR1 MNHNY and CDR2 SVGAGI (reference sequence). This chain's CDR3 is CASTRPGQGNNEQFF. CDR3 DNA sequence: TGTGCCAGCACCCGTCCGGGACAGGGGAACAATGAGCAGTTCTTC.

V and J are TRBV5-1 and TRBJ2-5; D unresolved. Germline V gives CDR1 SGHRS, CDR2 YFSETQ. V lost 2 bases and J lost 2, with 4 bases in between. This CDR3 is built from 12 residues. CDR3 nucleotides: TGCGCCAGCAGCTTCACACAAGAGACCCAGTACTTC. This encodes CASSFTQETQYF.

CDR3 in amino acids: CASSSNRRGDTDTQYF. CDR3 nucleotide sequence: TGCGCCAGCAGCTCTAACAGGCGGGGGGACACAGATACGCAGTATTTT. This sequence joins TRBV5-1 and TRBJ2-3, with 8 bases lining up with TRBD2. The ends lost 3 bases at V and 2 bases at J; junction bases unmatched: 8. Germline V gene data show CDR1 as SGHRS and CDR2 as YFSETQ. The CDR3 covers 16 residues.

CDR3 in DNA: TGTGCCCTTCGAGGCAGGGTCGGCGGGGAGCTGTTTTTT. It is translated as CALRGRVGGELFF. This chain uses TRBV19 with TRBJ2-2, with TRBD1 as a possible D gene (5 bases). CDR1 LNHDA and CDR2 SQIVND come from the germline V gene (reference sequence). The V and J ends lost 11 bases and 7 bases respectively, with 17 bases between them. CDR3 length equals 13 residues.

The V call is TRBV28, the J call TRBJ2-4; the D gene is possibly TRBD1 (5 bases). Trimming pared 6 bases from V and 6 bases from J, leaving 15 bases between. The CDR3 consists of 14 residues. Germline V lookup: CDR1 MDHEN, CDR2 SYDVKM. CDR3 sequence reads: CASSPPTDTNIQYF. In DNA, the CDR3 is TGTGCCAGCAGCCCTCCGACAGATACAAACATTCAGTACTTC.

The chain carries TRBV7-9 and TRBJ2-3, with TRBD1 identical over 10 bases. The V and J ends lost 5 bases and 5 bases, in that order; junction bases with no gene match: 4. Germline-derived CDR1 and CDR2 are SEHNR and FQNEAQ (reference sequence). This CDR3 comprises 14 residues. The CDR3 nucleotides read TGTGCCAGCAGCCCCAGGACAGGGGGAGATACGCAGTATTTT. As protein: CASSPRTGGDTQYF.

As to this clone: A far more abundant clone sits one base away, making this likely a read error. This specimen includes other DNA sequences encoding the same CDR3. The chain is built from TRBV30 and TRBJ2-7; a possible D gene is TRBD2 (6 bases). CDR1 and CDR2 (germline): GTSNPN, SVGIG (reference sequence). The CDR3 has 14 residues. Trimming pared 5 bases from V and 7 bases from J, leaving 21 bases between. This CDR3 reads CAWSSGLAGGEQYF. The DNA of the CDR3 is TGTGCCTGGTCGTCTGGTCTAGCTGGAGGGGAGCAGTACTTC.

Of note for this clone: Other DNA sequences of this sample code for an identical CDR3. The genes are TRBV4-3 and TRBJ2-1, with 11 bases matching TRBD2. The CDR3 consists of 16 residues. The junction had 5 bases not matched to a gene; V was cut back by 3 bases and J by 4 bases. CDR1 LGHNA and CDR2 YSLEER come from the germline V gene. CDR3 region: CASSQDGLAGYNEQFF. The CDR3 DNA sequence: TGCGCCAGCAGCCAGGACGGACTAGCGGGTTACAATGAGCAGTTCTTC.

For this clone: This likely reflects a read error, since a far larger clone is one base away. The rearrangement joins TRBV30 to TRBJ1-2; 9 bases fit TRBD1. Germline V lookup: CDR1 GTSNPN, CDR2 SVGIG (reference sequence). CDR3 length: 14 amino acids. CDR3 nucleotides: TGTGCCTGGAGGTGGACAGGGGCGGGCTATGGCTACATCTTC. Translation gives CAWRWTGAGYGYIF.

This chain joins TRBV11-3 and TRBJ2-2; 7 bases agree with TRBD1. The germline gives CDR1 SGHNT, CDR2 YENEEA. The CDR3 length is 14 residues. With V trimmed by 7 bases and J by 6 bases, 8 bases remained unmatched. CDR3 region: CASTWDSQSGELFF. Written as DNA, the CDR3 is TGTGCCAGCACCTGGGACAGTCAGTCCGGGGAGCTGTTTTTT. Drawing the rest from reference TRBV11-3 and TRBJ2-2, the complete variable domain is EAGVVQSPRYKIIEKKQPVAFWCNPISGHNTLYWYLQNLGQGPELLIRYENEEAVDDSQLPKDRFSAERLKGVDSTLKIQPAELGDSAVYLCASTWDSQSGELFFGEGSRLTVL.

Only one count was recorded for this clone. The chain links TRBV9 to TRBJ1-3, with D possibly matching TRBD1 (5 bases). Trimming removed 4 bases at V and 0 bases at J, with 11 bases between. This CDR3 has 15 amino acids. Germline CDR1 is SGDLS and CDR2 is YYNGEE. The CDR3 region has the DNA TGTGCCAGCAGCCTGGGACGTCTCTCTGGAAACACCATATATTTT. Translation gives CASSLGRLSGNTIYF.

The J gene is TRBJ1-2, the V gene TRBV10-3, with D maybe TRBD1 (6 bases). The V end lost 10 bases, the J end lost 3 bases, and 18 bases lay between the germline ends. The CDR3 spans 14 residues. Per the germline V gene, CDR1 is ENHRY and CDR2 is SYGVKD. The CDR3 is CATAVGGADYGYTF. In DNA, the CDR3 is TGTGCCACTGCAGTCGGGGGCGCAGACTATGGCTACACCTTC.

V usage is TRBV29-1 and J usage is TRBJ1-1; 12 positions match TRBD1. Unmatched junction bases numbered 5, after V lost 6 bases and J lost 3 bases. Per germline, CDR1 SQVTM and CDR2 ANQGSEA. The CDR3 is made up of 14 amino acids. CDR3: CSVWDRGRDTEAFF. The CDR3 bases are TGCAGCGTGTGGGACAGGGGGCGCGACACTGAAGCTTTCTTT.

V usage is TRBV19 and J usage is TRBJ2-1; TRBD2 matches 9 bases. The trim removed 11 bases at V and 2 bases at J, leaving 7 bases unmatched. CDR1 and CDR2 from the germline V gene are LNHDA and SQIVND (reference sequence). This CDR3 comprises 14 residues. Here the CDR3 reads CARETSGTYNEQFF. The CDR3 coding sequence is TGTGCCCGAGAGACTAGCGGCACCTACAATGAGCAGTTCTTC. The variable domain in full, with the rest retrieved from reference TRBV19 and TRBJ2-1, is DGGITQSPKYLFRKEGQNVTLSCEQNLNHDAMYWYRQDPGQGLRLIYYSQIVNDFQKGDIAEGYSVSREKKESFPLTVTSAQKNPTAFYLCARETSGTYNEQFFGPGTRLTVL.

The chain couples TRBV5-6 to TRBJ1-2; D is undetermined. The CDR3 totals 15 residues. Trimming shortened V by 6 bases and J by 4 bases, and 19 bases separated the two germline ends. Germline CDR1 SGHDT, CDR2 YYEEEE. The CDR3 coding sequence is TGTGCCAGCACCCCAAGGCCTGGTACCCTCTATGGCTACACCTTC. This sequence encodes CASTPRPGTLYGYTF.

The chain recombines TRBV5-1 with TRBJ1-2, with 12 nucleotides matching TRBD1. The CDR3 sequence is 15 residues long. V dropped 0 bases and J dropped 4; count of bases not matched to a gene: 1. CDR1 is SGHRS and CDR2 is YFSETQ in the germline V gene. The CDR3 region is CASSLAGQGAYGYTF. CDR3 coding DNA: TGCGCCAGCAGCTTGGCGGGACAGGGGGCCTATGGCTACACCTTC.

This clone was counted a single time. This chain uses TRBV4-2 with TRBJ2-1; TRBD2 aligns across 10 bases. The CDR3 has 17 amino acids. V was pared by 5 bases and J by 0 bases, with 7 bases of the junction left unmatched. In germline, CDR1 is LGHNA, CDR2 YNFKEQ. The CDR3 loop reads CASSFHPSGSSYNEQFF. The DNA for the CDR3 is TGTGCCAGCAGCTTTCACCCTAGCGGGAGCTCCTACAATGAGCAGTTCTTC.

The chain couples TRBV28 to TRBJ1-2, with D maybe TRBD1 (6 bases). The CDR3 extends over 16 amino acids. Germline loops: CDR1 MDHEN, CDR2 SYDVKM. Trimming removed 5 bases at V and 4 bases at J, with 20 bases between. CDR3 DNA: TGTGCCAGCAGTCCCCCAGGGGACCCCGGCTCCTATGGCTACACCTTC. Translation: CASSPPGDPGSYGYTF.

With respect to this clone: A clone one base away is much larger, so this may be a read error. The V call is TRBV30, the J call TRBJ2-1; D ambiguous. The CDR3 covers 11 residues. The V gene's germline CDR1 is GTSNPN and CDR2 SVGIG (reference sequence). The CDR3 loop is CARSLTGEQFF. CDR3 sequence (DNA): TGTGCCCGGAGCCTCACGGGTGAGCAGTTCTTC. Full variable domain (remainder filled in from reference TRBV30 and TRBJ2-1): SQTIHQWPATLVQPVGSPLSLECTVEGTSNPNLYWYRQAAGRGLQLLFYSVGIGQISSEVPQNLSASRPQDRQFILSSKKLLLSDSGFYLCARSLTGEQFFGPGTRLTVL.

The gene calls are TRBV30 and TRBJ2-7; D remains ambiguous. The CDR3 totals 13 residues. Germline values: CDR1 GTSNPN, CDR2 SVGIG (reference sequence). With 4 bases removed from V and 3 bases from J, the gap between germline ends came to 13 bases. The CDR3 loop reads CAWTREADYEQYF. Here the CDR3 DNA reads TGTGCCTGGACCCGTGAGGCAGACTACGAGCAGTACTTC.

This clone was seen more than once but under ten times. The chain carries TRBV9 and TRBJ2-7, with a possible D match to TRBD2 (5 bases). This CDR3 contains 13 residues. V dropped 4 bases and J dropped 7 bases, with 15 bases sitting between them. CDR1 and CDR2 from the germline V gene are SGDLS and YYNGEE. As DNA, the CDR3 is TGTGCCAGCAGCACCCGAGGGATGGGGGAGCAGTACTTC. This gives the protein CASSTRGMGEQYF. Based on the CDR3 plus reference TRBV9 and TRBJ2-7, the full variable domain is DSGVTQTPKHLITATGQRVTLRCSPRSGDLSVYWYQQSLDQGLQFLIQYYNGEERAKGNILERFSAQQFPDLHSELNLSSLELGDSALYFCASSTRGMGEQYFGPGTRLTVT.

The chain joins TRBV14 to TRBJ2-3; TRBD1 is a possible D gene (6 bases). Between the trimmed V and J ends, which lost 3 bases and 3 bases, there was a span of 13 bases. Germline lookup yields CDR1 SGHDN and CDR2 FVKESK. This CDR3 is built from 15 residues. This CDR3 reads CASSHQGRGTDTQYF. In nucleotides, the CDR3 is TGTGCCAGCAGCCACCAGGGGCGTGGGACAGATACGCAGTATTTT.

The chain links TRBV9 to TRBJ1-3, with D uncertain. Germline loops: CDR1 SGDLS, CDR2 YYNGEE. V gave up 0 bases and J gave up 7 bases, with 11 bases separating them. This CDR3 has 14 residues. The CDR3: CASSVDLTTNTIYF. The CDR3 DNA reads TGTGCCAGCAGCGTAGATCTTACCACCAACACCATATATTTT.

To note about this clone: A far more abundant clone sits one base away, making this likely a read error. This chain uses TRBV4-2 with TRBJ2-7, with a weak D call TRBD2 (7 bases). Germline V gene lookup returns CDR1 LGHNA and CDR2 YNFKEQ. The CDR3 is 15 residues long. V lost 0 bases and J lost 2, with 11 bases in between. The CDR3 coding sequence is TGTGCCAGCAGCCAAGACGGGGGGCCCACCTACGAGCAGTACTTC. Protein sequence: CASSQDGGPTYEQYF.